Sequencing of this TCR beta chain was carried out in a study of PD-1 blockade in classical Hodgkin lymphoma. Each and every patient relapsed after autologous stem cell transplantation, and patients got differing brentuximab vedotin exposure. The V and J ends lost 4 bases and 0 bases respectively, with 10 bases between them. The length of the CDR3 is 16 residues. The germline CDR1 and CDR2 sequences are KGHSH and LQKENI. Sequencing was performed with immunoSEQ multiplex PCR; in TCRdb, only in-frame clones are kept and a portion is missing. The sample includes some 25,000 clones, around 84% seen only once; the top ten take around 35%.

The starting material was peripheral blood mononuclear cells (PBMCs), obtained before the second cycle of nivolumab. The receptor was isolated from a human donor with classical Hodgkin lymphoma. This rearrangement joins TRBV18 to TRBJ1-6; D might be TRBD1 (5 bases). The DNA of the CDR3 is TGTGCCAGCTCACTGACAGCGAGCTCCTATAATTCACCCCTCCACTTT. It specifies CASSLTASSYNSPLHF. Full variable domain (remainder filled in from reference TRBV18 and TRBJ1-6): NAGVMQNPRHLVRRRGQEARLRCSPMKGHSHVYWYRQLPEEGLKFMVYLQKENIIDESGMPKERFSAEFPKEGPSILRIQQVVRGDSAAYFCASSLTASSYNSPLHFGNGTRLTVT.